Sequencing of this T cell receptor (beta chain) was carried out in a study of shared clonotypes between healthy human individuals. TCRdb's copy holds only in-frame clones and misses some; the assay was immunoSEQ multiplex PCR. The table shows some 2,000,000 clones, with approximately 95% occurring only once. This CDR3 has 10 residues. CDR1 MNHEY and CDR2 SMNVEV come from the germline V gene (reference sequence). As regards this clone: The junction differs from germline at one of its ends, possibly a read error.

Sequencing was performed on naive CD4+ T cells sorted from blood. Noted subset: CD45RA+ positively selected. The chain has TRBV27 and TRBJ1-2; unclear D gene. The TCR was taken from a man aged 18 to 30 in good health. The CDR3 reads CASSPPDRPF. CDR3 DNA sequence: TGTGCCAGCAGTCCCCCGGATAGACCCTTC.